A single TCR beta chain is shown here with its context. Time point of the sample: cycle 4 day 1 (C4D1), after six to seven weeks of nivolumab. There was relapse after autologous stem cell transplantation in every patient, and there was variation in brentuximab vedotin exposure. It was by magnetic negative selection that CD4+ T cells were purified from thawed PBMCs. This sample was included in a study of PD-1 blockade in classical Hodgkin lymphoma. Looked up from germline, CDR1 is SGDLS and CDR2 is YYNGEE. The CDR3 is 16 residues long. Losses at the gene ends were 4 bases for V and 4 bases for J; bases not matched to a gene: 12. Produced via immunoSEQ multiplex PCR; TCRdb's table is partial and in-frame only. The table lists 25,000 to 30,000 clones, 70% to 85% of them singletons.

The specimen was CD4+ T cells from blood, collected before the fourth cycle of nivolumab. The chain has TRBV9 and TRBJ2-5; TRBD1 agrees at 8 bases. The receptor comes from a human donor with classical Hodgkin lymphoma. DNA for the CDR3: TGTGCCAGCAGCCTCCCTGGACAGGGAAGGGGAGAGACCCAGTACTTC. It codes for CASSLPGQGRGETQYF. The full variable domain, its missing parts supplied by reference TRBV9 and TRBJ2-5, is DSGVTQTPKHLITATGQRVTLRCSPRSGDLSVYWYQQSLDQGLQFLIQYYNGEERAKGNILERFSAQQFPDLHSELNLSSLELGDSALYFCASSLPGQGRGETQYFGPGTRLLVL.